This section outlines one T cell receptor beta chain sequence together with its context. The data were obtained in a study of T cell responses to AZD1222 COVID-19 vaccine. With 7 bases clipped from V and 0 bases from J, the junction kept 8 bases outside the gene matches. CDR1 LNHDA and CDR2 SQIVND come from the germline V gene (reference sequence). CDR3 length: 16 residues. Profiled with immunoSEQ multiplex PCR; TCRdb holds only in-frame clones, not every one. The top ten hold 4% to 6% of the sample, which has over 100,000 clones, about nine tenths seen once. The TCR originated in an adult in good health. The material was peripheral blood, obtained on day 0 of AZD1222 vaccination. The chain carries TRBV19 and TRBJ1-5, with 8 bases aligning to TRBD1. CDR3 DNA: TGTGCCAGTATACCCCGGACAGGGATTAGCAATCAGCCCCAGCATTTT. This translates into CASIPRTGISNQPQHF.